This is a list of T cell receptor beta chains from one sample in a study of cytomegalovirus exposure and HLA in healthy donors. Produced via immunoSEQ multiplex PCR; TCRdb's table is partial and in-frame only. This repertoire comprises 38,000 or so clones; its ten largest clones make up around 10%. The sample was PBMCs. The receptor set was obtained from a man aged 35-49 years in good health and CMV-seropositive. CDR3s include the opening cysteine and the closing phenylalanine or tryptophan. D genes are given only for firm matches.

CASTRTAVDTGELFF | TGTGCCAGTACCCGGACAGCCGTGGACACCGGGGAGCTGTTTTTT | - | TRBJ2-2 | TRBV19
CASSLDGAGVWNEQYF | TGTGCCAGCAGCCTAGATGGGGCTGGGGTTTGGAACGAGCAGTACTTC | - | TRBJ2-7 | TRBV28
CASSLFGTGYAGNTIYF | TGTGCCAGCAGTTTATTTGGGACAGGGTACGCCGGAAACACCATATATTTT | TRBD1 | TRBJ1-3 | TRBV27
CASSQGTGVRETQYF | TGCGCCAGCAGCCAAGGGACAGGGGTTAGGGAGACCCAGTACTTC | TRBD1 | TRBJ2-5 | TRBV4-1
CASSQGMAGARFYEQYF | TGCGCCAGCAGCCAAGGCATGGCGGGGGCTAGGTTCTACGAGCAGTACTTC | - | TRBJ2-7 | TRBV4-3
CARTTGVNEKLFF | TGTGCCCGCACGACAGGGGTTAATGAAAAACTGTTTTTT | TRBD1 | TRBJ1-4 | TRBV30
CASSPLTGTSGSGTGELFF | TGTGCCAGCAGCCCCTTGACCGGGACTAGCGGGAGCGGGACCGGGGAGCTGTTTTTT | TRBD2 | TRBJ2-2 | TRBV7-9
CASIRPIDREKYQPQHF | TGTGCCAGCATCCGACCCATCGACAGGGAGAAATATCAGCCCCAGCATTTT | TRBD1 | TRBJ1-5 | TRBV27
CASRTSVSYEQYF | TGTGCCAGCAGAACATCTGTATCCTACGAGCAGTACTTC | - | TRBJ2-7 | TRBV28
CAIRQDQGGGTDTQYF | TGTGCCATCAGGCAAGACCAGGGTGGGGGCACAGATACGCAGTATTTT | - | TRBJ2-3 | TRBV10-3
CASSKVGSGITSYNSPLHF | - | - | TRBJ1-6 | TRBV21-1
CASSQGGPANTEAFF | TGCGCCAGCAGCCAAGGAGGGCCAGCGAACACTGAAGCTTTCTTT | - | TRBJ1-1 | TRBV4-3
CAWNAIRGTQGVKYEQYF | TGTGCCTGGAATGCAATTCGAGGGACACAGGGAGTGAAGTACGAGCAGTACTTC | - | TRBJ2-7 | TRBV30
CASSLNGSPLHF | TGTGCCAGCAGTTTAAACGGTTCACCCCTCCACTTT | - | TRBJ1-6 | TRBV27
CASSSGRRNTEAFF | TGTGCCAGCAGTTCCGGTCGGAGGAACACTGAAGCTTTCTTT | - | TRBJ1-1 | TRBV27
CSVAPGTSGNTIYF | TGCAGCGTTGCCCCGGGGACTTCGGGAAACACCATATATTTT | - | TRBJ1-3 | TRBV29-1
CASSASGTGGTEAFF | TGTGCCAGCAGCGCCTCCGGGACAGGGGGGACTGAAGCTTTCTTT | TRBD1 | TRBJ1-1 | TRBV9
CSAARGETQYF | TGCAGTGCCGCACGGGGGGAGACCCAGTACTTC | - | TRBJ2-5 | TRBV20-1
CASSLGDSYGYTF | TGTGCCAGCAGCTTAGGGGACAGCTATGGCTACACCTTC | TRBD1 | TRBJ1-2 | TRBV7-6
CASSLAGGLSTDTQYF | TGTGCCAGCAGCCTAGCGGGAGGTTTGAGCACAGATACGCAGTATTTT | TRBD2 | TRBJ2-3 | TRBV9
CASSQAQQSSTDTQYF | TGTGCCAGCAGCCAAGCGCAACAATCTAGCACAGATACGCAGTATTTT | - | TRBJ2-3 | TRBV4-2
CASSEAGIQIGYTF | TGTGCCAGCAGTGAAGCGGGCATTCAGATTGGCTACACCTTC | - | TRBJ1-2 | TRBV6-1
CASSLSLRQGQETQYF | TGTGCCAGCAGCTTATCTCTCCGACAGGGCCAAGAGACCCAGTACTTC | TRBD1 | TRBJ2-5 | TRBV7-9
CAIRPNKGLAGDTGELFF | TGTGCCATCAGACCGAATAAGGGACTAGCGGGAGACACCGGGGAGCTGTTTTTT | TRBD2 | TRBJ2-2 | TRBV10-3
CASMAGQGNQPQHF | TGTGCCAGCATGGCCGGACAGGGCAATCAGCCCCAGCATTTT | TRBD1 | TRBJ1-5 | TRBV28
CASSPRDTDPFRNEQFF | TGTGCCAGCAGCCCCCGGGACACAGACCCGTTTCGGAATGAGCAGTTCTTC | - | TRBJ2-1 | TRBV7-2
CASRRDRLLSPLHF | TGCGCCAGCAGGCGAGACAGGTTGCTCTCACCCCTCCACTTT | - | TRBJ1-6 | TRBV4-3
CASSPRTTELDEKLFF | TGTGCCAGCAGCCCGAGGACAACCGAATTGGACGAAAAACTGTTTTTT | - | TRBJ1-4 | TRBV7-3
CASRLAGSTDTQYF | TGTGCCAGCAGGCTAGCGGGAAGCACAGATACGCAGTATTTT | TRBD2 | TRBJ2-3 | TRBV14
CASSAGVSYEQYF | TGCGCCAGCAGTGCCGGGGTCTCCTACGAGCAGTACTTC | - | TRBJ2-7 | TRBV10-1
CASRDRVSQPQHF | TGTGCCAGCCGGGACAGGGTTTCTCAGCCCCAGCATTTT | TRBD1 | TRBJ1-5 | TRBV2
CASSHRTDINEQFF | TGTGCCAGCTCCCACCGGACGGACATCAATGAGCAGTTCTTC | - | TRBJ2-1 | TRBV19
CASSKSGGGSRELFF | TGTGCCAGCAGCAAAAGCGGGGGGGGTTCCCGGGAGCTGTTTTTT | TRBD2 | TRBJ2-2 | TRBV11-2
CASSSRTVSYEQYF | TGCGCCAGCAGCTCGCGGACTGTTTCCTACGAGCAGTACTTC | - | TRBJ2-7 | TRBV4-1
CASSQDVLIYGYTF | TGCGCCAGCAGCCAAGACGTACTGATCTATGGCTACACCTTC | - | TRBJ1-2 | TRBV4-3
CASSHGSGGRETQYF | TGCGCCAGCAGCCATGGGAGCGGGGGACGGGAGACCCAGTACTTC | TRBD2 | TRBJ2-5 | TRBV5-1
CAISESVGRGSIDTF | - | - | TRBJ1-2 | TRBV10-3
CASSLYREGTEAFF | TGCGCCAGCAGCCTGTACAGGGAGGGGACTGAAGCTTTCTTT | - | TRBJ1-1 | TRBV5-1
CASSLEGGLLETQYF | TGCGCCAGCAGCTTGGAGGGAGGTCTCCTGGAGACCCAGTACTTC | - | TRBJ2-5 | TRBV5-1
CSVRYPGALNTGELFF | TGCAGCGTCCGATACCCAGGGGCTCTGAACACCGGGGAGCTGTTTTTT | - | TRBJ2-2 | TRBV29-1
CASSQAQGILGSYEQYF | TGTGCCAGCAGCCAAGCCCAGGGAATTTTGGGTTCCTACGAGCAGTACTTC | - | TRBJ2-7 | TRBV4-2
CASVRGSSYEQYF | TGCGCCAGCGTCCGGGGGAGCTCCTACGAGCAGTACTTC | - | TRBJ2-7 | TRBV10-2
CASSLRQGSYEQYF | TGTGCCAGCAGTTTAAGACAGGGTTCCTACGAGCAGTACTTC | TRBD1 | TRBJ2-7 | TRBV28
CASSLGNGGDSGNTIYF | TGTGCCAGCAGCTTGGGGAACGGAGGTGACTCTGGAAACACCATATATTTT | - | TRBJ1-3 | TRBV5-4
CSVDNPSGYNEQFF | TGCAGCGTTGATAATCCTAGCGGGTACAATGAGCAGTTCTTC | TRBD2 | TRBJ2-1 | TRBV29-1
CASASGGVANEKLFF | TGTGCTAGTGCCTCCGGCGGGGTGGCTAATGAAAAACTGTTTTTT | - | TRBJ1-4 | TRBV12-5
CASSIGQGRTGELFF | TGTGCCAGCAGCATCGGACAGGGGAGGACCGGGGAGCTGTTTTTT | TRBD1 | TRBJ2-2 | TRBV5-4
CASSGQSTYGYTF | TGTGCCAGCAGTGGGCAGTCAACCTATGGCTACACCTTC | - | TRBJ1-2 | TRBV2
CASSLAMQGKQAFF | TGTGCCAGCAGCTTAGCTATGCAGGGAAAGCAGGCTTTCTTT | - | TRBJ1-1 | TRBV7-8
CASSVPSELDTQYF | TGTGCCAGCAGCGTACCTAGCGAACTTGATACGCAGTATTTT | - | TRBJ2-3 | TRBV9
CASSSDRGQDTGELFF | TGTGCCAGCAGCTCCGACAGGGGGCAGGACACCGGGGAGCTGTTTTTT | TRBD1 | TRBJ2-2 | TRBV11-3
CASNSGGGTDTQYF | TGTGCCAGTAATTCTGGAGGGGGCACAGATACGCAGTATTTT | - | TRBJ2-3 | TRBV19
CASSLPPGTSSNEQFF | TGTGCCAGCAGCCTCCCCCCGGGAACATCCTCAAATGAGCAGTTCTTC | - | TRBJ2-1 | TRBV7-3